This TCR beta chain emerged from a study of identifying expanded T cells in peripheral blood. Findings and limits, study-wide: Technical replicates showed around 1.2 changed clones; approximately 2 weeks about 16.4; four weeks 19.

Profiling relied on immunoSEQ multiplex PCR, and the TCRdb table lists in-frame clones only, not all of them. The table lists some 100,000 clones, about 87% of them singletons, with around 8.3% in the top ten. Concerning this clone: No antigen is known for it.

This CDR3 has 15 amino acids. Germline lookup yields CDR1 SQVTM and CDR2 ANQGSEA. With 5 bases clipped from V and 9 bases from J, the junction kept 13 bases outside the gene matches. The receptor was derived from a person aged 18 to 70 in good health. Source material: blood. J is TRBJ2-1 and V is TRBV29-1, with TRBD1 matching over 10 bases. The CDR3 loop reads CSVSKLGTGVREQFF. The DNA of the CDR3 is TGCAGCGTTAGTAAGTTGGGGACAGGGGTGCGTGAGCAGTTCTTC.